The 23 T cell receptor beta chains presented below share a single source sample, sequenced in a study of cytomegalovirus exposure and HLA in healthy donors. PCR was performed using 60 Vbeta and 13 Jbeta primers. TCRdb's table, derived via immunoSEQ multiplex PCR, lists solely in-frame clones and lacks some. The sample has roughly 99,000 clones, approximately 80% seen once. Sequencing was done on a sample of PBMCs. These receptor sequences come from a male donor in good health and CMV-seronegative.

This chain uses TRBV5-6 with TRBJ2-2, with a tentative D call TRBD1 (6 bases). The germline V gene encodes CDR1 SGHDT and CDR2 YYEEEE. V was cut by 4 bases and J by 1 base, with 23 bases left in between. CDR3 size: 19 residues. The CDR3 coding sequence is TGTGCCAGCAGCACAGGGCGCCGAGGAGCCAGGGAGAACACCGGGGAGCTGTTTTTT. This sequence encodes CASSTGRRGARENTGELFF.

Of note for this clone: A read error may produce the germline difference seen at one junction end. This chain uses TRBV7-9 with TRBJ2-7; possible D gene TRBD2, 6 bases. The CDR3 extends over 11 amino acids. Germline CDR1 is SEHNR and CDR2 is FQNEAQ (reference sequence). CDR3 region: CASSLGPGENF. The CDR3 DNA reads TGTGCCAGCAGCTTAGGACCGGGGGAGAACTTC. Filled out from reference TRBV7-9 and TRBJ2-7, the complete variable domain reads DTGVSQNPRHKITKRGQNVTFRCDPISEHNRLYWYRQTLGQGPEFLTYFQNEAQLEKSRLLSDRFSAERPKGSFSTLEIQRTEQGDSAMYLCASSLGPGENFGPGTRLTVT.

This clone was counted between two and nine times. The chain uses TRBV6-1 and TRBJ1-4; 10 nucleotides align to TRBD1. The CDR3 spans 17 residues. The ends lost 4 bases at V and 2 bases at J; junction bases unmatched: 7. Looked up from germline, CDR1 is MNHNS and CDR2 is SASEGT. CDR3 residues: CASSGPGQGITNEKLFF. CDR3 nucleotides: TGTGCCAGCAGTGGACCGGGACAGGGGATCACTAATGAAAAACTGTTTTTT.

The rearrangement joins TRBV9 to TRBJ2-2, with D possibly being TRBD1 (6 bases). Gene TRBJ1-3 matches the end of the DNA better, so the J call may be wrong. Germline assignment: CDR1 SGDLS and CDR2 YYNGEE. This CDR3 has 14 residues. The CDR3 DNA reads as TGTGCCAGCAGCGAGGACAGCTCTGGAAACACCATATATTTT. Translation: CASSEDSSGNTIYF.

The chain combines TRBV6-5 with TRBJ2-3; TRBD1 aligns across 9 bases. In germline, CDR1 is MNHEY, CDR2 SVGAGI. With V trimmed by 6 bases and J by 2 bases, 6 bases remained unmatched. This CDR3 has 15 residues. The CDR3 loop reads CASRPGQGFTDTQYF. The CDR3 bases are TGTGCCAGCAGGCCCGGACAGGGGTTCACAGATACGCAGTATTTT.

There are a few counts of this clone. The chain couples TRBV9 to TRBJ2-7; D perhaps matches TRBD2 (6 bases). The V end was cut by 4 bases, the J end by 3 bases, with 17 bases between. CDR3 length equals 15 residues. Germline lookup yields CDR1 SGDLS and CDR2 YYNGEE. As DNA, the CDR3 is TGTGCCAGCAGCCGCCAAGGGAGGAGTTTCTACGAGCAGTACTTC. Translated: CASSRQGRSFYEQYF.

This clone has only a few counts. The chain uses TRBV15 and TRBJ1-6, with TRBD1 as a possible D gene (6 bases). Between the trimmed V and J ends, which lost 5 bases and 6 bases, there was a span of 14 bases. Germline CDR1 is LNHNV and CDR2 is YYDKDF (reference sequence). This CDR3 has 15 residues. CDR3 sequence: CATSPSRTVNSPLHF. DNA of the CDR3: TGTGCCACCAGCCCAAGCCGGACAGTTAATTCACCCCTCCACTTT.

The V gene is TRBV6-6, the J gene TRBJ2-1; no clear D gene. V gave up 8 bases and J gave up 6 bases, with 20 bases separating them. The CDR3 is 15 amino acids. Per germline, CDR1 MNHNY and CDR2 SVGAGI (reference sequence). The CDR3: CASEWVHSSRNEQFF. CDR3 DNA: TGTGCCAGCGAGTGGGTGCATAGCTCCCGCAATGAGCAGTTCTTC.

The DNA for the CDR3 is TGTGCCAGCAGCGCACAAGGAGGACTACCTACGGGTGAGCAGTACTTC. Amino acids: CASSAQGGLPTGEQYF. V gene TRBV9 combines with J gene TRBJ2-7, with D possibly being TRBD2 (6 bases). The CDR3 totals 16 residues. Deletions cut 3 bases from V and 7 bases from J, with 23 bases between. Germline CDR1 reads SGDLS; CDR2 reads YYNGEE.

The chain is built from TRBV11-2 and TRBJ2-3; no definite D call. CDR3 length equals 12 residues. Per the germline V gene, CDR1 is SGHAT and CDR2 is FQNNGV. V was clipped by 5 bases and J by 2 bases, with 5 bases between them. The CDR3 DNA sequence: TGTGCCAGCAGCCCCCACACAGATACGCAGTATTTT. Translating gives CASSPHTDTQYF.

CDR3 in amino acids: CASSLADEQFF. The CDR3 DNA is TGTGCCAGCAGCTTAGCGGATGAGCAGTTCTTC. This rearrangement joins TRBV11-2 to TRBJ2-1; D remains ambiguous. V was pared by 1 base and J by 8 bases, with 3 bases between. The CDR3 sequence is 11 residues long. Per the germline V gene, CDR1 is SGHAT and CDR2 is FQNNGV.

This clone has only a few counts. This chain joins TRBV6-5 and TRBJ1-1; TRBD1 matches 10 bases. Germline trimming cut 5 bases from V and 6 bases from J; bases unmatched to any gene: 6. The CDR3 spans 14 residues. The germline V gene encodes CDR1 MNHEY and CDR2 SVGAGI. The DNA of the CDR3 is TGTGCCAGCAGTCAGACGACAGGGGGCTCTGAAGCTTTCTTT. This translates into CASSQTTGGSEAFF.

The rearrangement uses TRBV5-1 and TRBJ2-3; TRBD2 matches 12 bases. V lost 0 bases and J lost 9; bases outside the gene matches: 8. The CDR3 extends over 16 amino acids. CDR1 is SGHRS and CDR2 is YFSETQ in the germline V gene. The CDR3 protein is CASSLVLGLAGRTQYF. In nucleotides, the CDR3 is TGCGCCAGCAGCTTGGTGTTAGGACTAGCGGGAAGGACGCAGTATTTT.

The rearrangement links TRBV29-1 to TRBJ1-1, with TRBD1 matching 11 bases. The CDR3 covers 11 residues. In germline, CDR1 is SQVTM, CDR2 ANQGSEA. J was trimmed by 10 bases and V by 7 bases; bases with no gene match: 5. CDR3 nucleotide sequence: TGCAGCGCTTGGACAGGGGGCCGAGCTTTCTTT. It specifies CSAWTGGRAFF.

This clone has just a few counts. V gene TRBV7-9 combines with J gene TRBJ2-7; a possible D gene is TRBD2 (7 bases). The V gene's germline CDR1 is SEHNR and CDR2 FQNEAQ (reference sequence). Trimming cost V 3 bases and J 2 bases, with 11 bases left between them. The CDR3 runs to 14 residues. The CDR3: CASSFGGAAYEQYF. In DNA, the CDR3 is TGTGCCAGCAGCTTTGGGGGGGCAGCCTACGAGCAGTACTTC.

The chain joins TRBV7-9 to TRBJ2-7, with D maybe TRBD1 (6 bases). The CDR3 extends over 14 amino acids. The germline V and J ends were trimmed by 5 bases and 1 base, with 12 bases remaining between them. CDR1 is SEHNR and CDR2 is FQNEAQ in the germline V gene (reference sequence). Here the CDR3 reads CASSQGPDSYEQYF. The CDR3 DNA reads TGTGCCAGCAGCCAGGGGCCAGATTCCTACGAGCAGTACTTC.

This clone was detected a few times. The chain carries TRBV7-9 and TRBJ1-1; maybe TRBD1 (6 bases). Trimming stripped 5 bases from V and 1 base from J, with 14 bases between. The CDR3 sequence is 15 residues long. Germline assignment: CDR1 SEHNR and CDR2 FQNEAQ (reference sequence). The CDR3 DNA is TGTGCCAGCAGCGCAACACAGGGAACGAACACTGAAGCTTTCTTT. This translates into CASSATQGTNTEAFF.

This sequence joins TRBV28 and TRBJ2-1; 7 bases line up with TRBD2. The CDR3 has 13 residues. The V gene end was trimmed by 7 bases and the J gene end by 7 bases; junction bases not matched to a gene: 7. Germline loops: CDR1 MDHEN, CDR2 SYDVKM. CDR3 nucleotides: TGTGCCAGCACTAGCGGACCGTTGAATGAGCAGTTCTTC. Encoded protein: CASTSGPLNEQFF.

J is TRBJ1-4 and V is TRBV7-8; the match to TRBD1 covers 9 bases. Germline CDR1 and CDR2: SGHVS and FQNEAQ. The CDR3 covers 14 residues. V lost 5 bases and J lost 3; bases outside the gene matches: 1. CDR3 nucleotides: TGTGCCAGCAGCCGACAGGGGGCTAATGAAAAACTGTTTTTT. It yields the protein CASSRQGANEKLFF.

V gene TRBV6-5 combines with J gene TRBJ1-1, with D unclear. Trimming left V 11 bases short and J 3 bases short, with 22 bases between. This CDR3 spans 15 amino acids. Looked up from germline, CDR1 is MNHEY and CDR2 is SVGAGI. The CDR3 nucleotides are TGTGCCGGAAACGGAGCGTCGCTCTCCTACACTGAAGCTTTCTTT. This encodes CAGNGASLSYTEAFF.

This clone was observed a few times. The V and J genes are TRBV7-9 and TRBJ1-2, with 8 bases that match TRBD1. CDR1 SEHNR and CDR2 FQNEAQ come from the germline V gene (reference sequence). CDR3 length: 14 amino acids. Germline trimming cut 5 bases from V and 3 bases from J; bases unmatched to any gene: 5. The CDR3, as DNA: TGTGCCAGCAGCCGGACAGGGAGGGACTATGGCTACACCTTC. Translation gives CASSRTGRDYGYTF.

V and J are TRBV29-1 and TRBJ2-1; 8 bases fit TRBD2. The germline V gene encodes CDR1 SQVTM and CDR2 ANQGSEA. CDR3 length: 16 residues. The junction had 7 bases not matched to a gene; V was cut back by 0 bases and J by 3 bases. The CDR3 DNA is TGCAGCGTTGAAGATCCGGGGGGGGGCGGCTACAATGAGCAGTTCTTC. Amino acid sequence: CSVEDPGGGGYNEQFF.

The rearrangement joins TRBV7-7 to TRBJ2-2; possible D gene TRBD2, 6 bases. Germline V lookup: CDR1 SSHAT, CDR2 FNYEAQ (reference sequence). This CDR3 comprises 13 residues. V lost 6 bases and J lost 4, with 9 bases in between. In DNA form, the CDR3 reads TGTGCCAGCAGACCCGGGAGCACCGGGGAGCTGTTTTTT. It specifies CASRPGSTGELFF.